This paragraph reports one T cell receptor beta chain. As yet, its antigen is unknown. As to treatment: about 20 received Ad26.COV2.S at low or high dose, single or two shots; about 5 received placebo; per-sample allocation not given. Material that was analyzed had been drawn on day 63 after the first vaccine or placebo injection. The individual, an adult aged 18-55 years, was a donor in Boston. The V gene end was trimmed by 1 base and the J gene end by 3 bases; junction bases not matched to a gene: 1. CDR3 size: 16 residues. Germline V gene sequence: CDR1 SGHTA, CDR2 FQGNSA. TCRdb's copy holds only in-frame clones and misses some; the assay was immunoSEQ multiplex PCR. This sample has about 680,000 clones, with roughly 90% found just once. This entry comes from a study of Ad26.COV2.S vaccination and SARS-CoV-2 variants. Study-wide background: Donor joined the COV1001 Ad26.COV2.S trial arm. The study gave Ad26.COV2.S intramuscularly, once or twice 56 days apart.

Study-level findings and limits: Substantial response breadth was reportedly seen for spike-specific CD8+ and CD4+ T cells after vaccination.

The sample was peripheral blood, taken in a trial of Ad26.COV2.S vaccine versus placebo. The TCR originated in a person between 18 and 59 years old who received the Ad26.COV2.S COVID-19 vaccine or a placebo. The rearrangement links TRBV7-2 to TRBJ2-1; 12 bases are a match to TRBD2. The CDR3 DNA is TGTGCCAGCAGCTTAGGGACTAGCGGGGTCTACAATGAGCAGTTCTTC. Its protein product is CASSLGTSGVYNEQFF.